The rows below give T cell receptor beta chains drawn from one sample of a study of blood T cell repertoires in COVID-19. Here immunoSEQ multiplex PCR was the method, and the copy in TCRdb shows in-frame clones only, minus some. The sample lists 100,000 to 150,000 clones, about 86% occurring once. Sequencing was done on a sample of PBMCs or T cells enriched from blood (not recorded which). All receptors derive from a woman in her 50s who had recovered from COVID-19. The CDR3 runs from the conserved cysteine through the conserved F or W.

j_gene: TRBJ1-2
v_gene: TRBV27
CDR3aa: CASSYRDRGILPYGYTF

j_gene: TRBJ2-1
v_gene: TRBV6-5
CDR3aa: CASSISSGGYNEQFF

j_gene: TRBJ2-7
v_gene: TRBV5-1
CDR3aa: CASSLGTASYEQYF

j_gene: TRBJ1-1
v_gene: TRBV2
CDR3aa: CASASAGYPPEAFF

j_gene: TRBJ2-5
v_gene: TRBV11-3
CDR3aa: CASNNGGSQETQYF

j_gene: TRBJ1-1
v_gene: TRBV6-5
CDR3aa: CASSYGGNMNTEAFF

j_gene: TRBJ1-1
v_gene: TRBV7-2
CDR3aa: CASSLDRENTEAFF

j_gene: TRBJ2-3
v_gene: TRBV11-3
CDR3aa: CASSPRAGAGGPDTQYF

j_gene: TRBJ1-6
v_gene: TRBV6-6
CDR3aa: CASSPSEGSSYNSPLHF

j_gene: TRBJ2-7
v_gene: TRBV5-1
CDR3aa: CASSQGQEPTSEQYF

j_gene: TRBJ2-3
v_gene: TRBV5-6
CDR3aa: CASSSPGLAVDTQYF

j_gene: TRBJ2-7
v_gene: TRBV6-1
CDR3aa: CASSEVTGANYEQYF

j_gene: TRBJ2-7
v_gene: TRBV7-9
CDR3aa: CASSFTGLSSYEQYF

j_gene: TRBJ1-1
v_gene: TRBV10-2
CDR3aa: CASRTGDTEAFF

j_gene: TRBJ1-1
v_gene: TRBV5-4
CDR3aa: CASSLVPPIRGPTEAFF

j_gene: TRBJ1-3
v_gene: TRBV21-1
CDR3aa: CASSKAAGVVNTIYF

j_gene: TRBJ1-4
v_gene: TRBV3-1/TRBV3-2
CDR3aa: CASSQDRRGWGNEKLFF

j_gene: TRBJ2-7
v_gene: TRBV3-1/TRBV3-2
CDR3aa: CASTGSVPYEQYF

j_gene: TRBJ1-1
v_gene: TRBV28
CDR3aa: CASRIAPDRVTEAFF

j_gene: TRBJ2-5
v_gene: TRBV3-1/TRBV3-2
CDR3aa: CASSLHRGGMQETQYF

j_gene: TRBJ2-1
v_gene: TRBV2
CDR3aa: CASSGQVRSYNEQFF

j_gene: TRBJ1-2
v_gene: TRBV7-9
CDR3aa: CASSSTGSADYGYTF

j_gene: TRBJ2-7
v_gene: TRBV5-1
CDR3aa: CASSFSGGWYEQYF

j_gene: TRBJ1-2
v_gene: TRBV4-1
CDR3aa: CASSQPHRDDGYTF

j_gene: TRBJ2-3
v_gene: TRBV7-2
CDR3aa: CASSLQGGGFTDTQYF

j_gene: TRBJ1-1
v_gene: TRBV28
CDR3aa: CASSSPIAIEAFF

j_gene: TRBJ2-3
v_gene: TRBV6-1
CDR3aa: CASSDRAGLSTDTQYF

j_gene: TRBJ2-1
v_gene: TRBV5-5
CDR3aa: CASSMGLAGGPKDEQFF

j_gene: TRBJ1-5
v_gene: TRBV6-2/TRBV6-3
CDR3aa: CASSNTGINQPQHF

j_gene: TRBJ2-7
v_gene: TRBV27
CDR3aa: CASSEAGTGSHEQYF

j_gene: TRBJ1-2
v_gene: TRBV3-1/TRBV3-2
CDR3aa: CASSLGSGSGYGYTF

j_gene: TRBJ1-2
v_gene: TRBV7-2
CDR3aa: CASSPQGTVYGYTF

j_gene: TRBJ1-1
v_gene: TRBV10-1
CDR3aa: CASSEPGTEAFF

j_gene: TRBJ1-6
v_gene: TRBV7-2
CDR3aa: CASSLSGQYNSPLHF

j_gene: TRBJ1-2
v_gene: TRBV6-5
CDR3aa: CASSYFPNYGYTF

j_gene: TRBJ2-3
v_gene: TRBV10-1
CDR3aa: CASSESTRGTGYTDTQYF

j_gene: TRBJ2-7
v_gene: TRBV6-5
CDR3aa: CASSYTGLAGNYEQYF

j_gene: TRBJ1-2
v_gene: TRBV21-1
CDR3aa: CASSKGSNTNYGYTF

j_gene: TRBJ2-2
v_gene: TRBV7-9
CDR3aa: CASSPRGRANTGELFF

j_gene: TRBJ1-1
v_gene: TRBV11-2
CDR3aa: CASSLSFTNTEAFF

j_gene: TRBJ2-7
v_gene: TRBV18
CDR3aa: CASSPGTADEQYF

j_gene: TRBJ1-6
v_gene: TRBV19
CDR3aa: CASSINWSEDSPLHF